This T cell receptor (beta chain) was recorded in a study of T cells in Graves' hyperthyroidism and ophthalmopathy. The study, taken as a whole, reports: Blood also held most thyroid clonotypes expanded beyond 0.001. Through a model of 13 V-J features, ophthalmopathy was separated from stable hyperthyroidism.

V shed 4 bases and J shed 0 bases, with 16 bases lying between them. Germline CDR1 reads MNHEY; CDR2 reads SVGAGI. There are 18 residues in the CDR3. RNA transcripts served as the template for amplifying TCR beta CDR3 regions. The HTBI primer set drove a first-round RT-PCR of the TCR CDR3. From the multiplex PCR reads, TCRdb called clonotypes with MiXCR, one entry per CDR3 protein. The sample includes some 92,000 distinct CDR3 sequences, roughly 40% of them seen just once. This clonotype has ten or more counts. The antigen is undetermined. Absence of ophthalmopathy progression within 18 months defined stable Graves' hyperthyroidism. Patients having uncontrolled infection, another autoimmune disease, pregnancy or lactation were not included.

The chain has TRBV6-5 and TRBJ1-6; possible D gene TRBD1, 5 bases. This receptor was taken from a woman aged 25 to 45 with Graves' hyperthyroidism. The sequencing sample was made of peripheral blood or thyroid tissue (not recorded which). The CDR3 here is CASSSLDRQSSYNSPLHF. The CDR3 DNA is TGTGCCAGCAGTTCTCTAGACAGACAAAGCTCCTATAATTCACCCCTCCACTTT.